This record concerns one T cell receptor beta chain sequence. RNA totalling roughly 0.5 to 1 ug underwent reverse transcription with random hexamers. Via MiXCR, TCRdb re-called the immunoSEQ multiplex PCR reads, giving one row per CDR3 protein. The sample yields under 95,000 distinct CDR3 sequences, 95% seen once. V gave up 5 bases and J gave up 6 bases, with 10 bases separating them. Germline-derived CDR1 and CDR2 are KGHSH and LQKENI. The length of the CDR3 is 12 residues. This specimen belongs to a study of CD8 T cells in Susac syndrome. The receptor comes from a human donor with Susac syndrome. This chain joins TRBV18 and TRBJ1-1; D gene ambiguous. Sample: CD8+ T cells from PBMCs. This CDR3 reads CASSDKVAEAFF. The CDR3, as DNA: TGTGCCAGCTCAGACAAGGTCGCTGAAGCTTTCTTT.